The 14 T cell receptor beta chains reported below all come from one sample, sequenced in a study of blood T cell repertoires in COVID-19. Assay: immunoSEQ multiplex PCR; the TCRdb copy retains only in-frame clones and omits some. The profile shows 300,000 to 450,000 clones, more than 75% of them singletons. Sample: peripheral blood. Receptor source: a woman between 25 and 40 years old with COVID-19, enrolled during active disease.

This clone was seen a few times. V and J are TRBV7-3 and TRBJ2-7, with 10 bases fitting TRBD2. J lost 4 bases, V lost 5 bases, and 2 bases had no gene match. CDR3 size: 13 residues. CDR1 and CDR2 (germline): SGHTA, FQGTGA. The CDR3 DNA follows: TGTGCCAGCAGCGCTAGCGGGAGTTACGAGCAGTACTTC. This encodes CASSASGSYEQYF.

In this sample, this clone turned up once. The chain is built from TRBV14 and TRBJ2-7; the D gene is possibly TRBD2 (5 bases). This CDR3 contains 13 residues. From germline, CDR1 is SGHDN and CDR2 FVKESK. Trimming shortened V by 3 bases and J by 0 bases, and 6 bases separated the two germline ends. The CDR3 spells CASSQGSSYEQYF. As DNA, the CDR3 is TGTGCCAGCAGCCAGGGGAGCTCCTACGAGCAGTACTTC.

The rearrangement uses TRBV5-1 and TRBJ2-1; the D is unclear. Deletions cut 5 bases from V and 8 bases from J, with 8 bases between. CDR1 and CDR2 (germline): SGHRS, YFSETQ. The CDR3 contains 11 residues. The CDR3 DNA sequence: TGCGCCAGCAGTGGCCCCTATGAGCAGTTCTTC. It specifies CASSGPYEQFF.

This clone was recorded once. A junction boundary mismatches the germline segment, possibly from a read error. This chain uses TRBV28 with TRBJ2-1; weak D call: TRBD1 (6 bases). Germline V gene lookup returns CDR1 MDHEN and CDR2 SYDVKM. The length of the CDR3 is 13 residues. The CDR3 spells CASIGTPYNEQFF. In DNA, the CDR3 is TGTGCCAGCATCGGGACACCCTATAATGAGCAGTTCTTC.

The chain links TRBV21-1 to TRBJ2-2; TRBD2 is the table's D call and was not checked against the DNA. TRBV21-1 is classified as a pseudogene. CDR3 length: 17 amino acids. CDR3 residues: CASSIGGMRREAGELFF. Written as DNA, the CDR3 is TGTGCCAGCAGCATCGGTGGGATGAGGCGGGAGGCCGGGGAGCTGTTTTTT.

The gene calls are TRBV9 and TRBJ2-1; the match to TRBD2 covers 12 bases. The germline V gene encodes CDR1 SGDLS and CDR2 YYNGEE. CDR3 length: 16 residues. V shed 0 bases and J 7 bases; nucleotides not matched to a gene: 5. This CDR3 is CASSVGPSGRENEQFF. CDR3 bases: TGTGCCAGCAGCGTAGGTCCTAGCGGGAGGGAGAATGAGCAGTTCTTC.

V usage is TRBV19 and J usage is TRBJ2-1, with 8 bases that match TRBD1. CDR3 size: 15 residues. J gave up 7 bases and V 6 bases, and 11 bases lay outside the gene matches. In germline, CDR1 is LNHDA, CDR2 SQIVND (reference sequence). The DNA for the CDR3 is TGTGCCAGTAGCTGGGGTCAGGGGGCTGCAAATGAGCAGTTCTTC. It is translated as CASSWGQGAANEQFF. The complete variable domain, with remaining parts taken from reference TRBV19 and TRBJ2-1, reads DGGITQSPKYLFRKEGQNVTLSCEQNLNHDAMYWYRQDPGQGLRLIYYSQIVNDFQKGDIAEGYSVSREKKESFPLTVTSAQKNPTAFYLCASSWGQGAANEQFFGPGTRLTVL.

This chain links TRBV28 with TRBJ1-2, with D perhaps matching TRBD1 (5 bases). The CDR3 consists of 13 residues. The germline CDR1 and CDR2 sequences are MDHEN and SYDVKM. V lost 2 bases and J 3 bases, leaving 7 bases between the germline ends. DNA of the CDR3: TGTGCCAGCAGTTTACTGGGGCACTATGGCTACACCTTC. Residues: CASSLLGHYGYTF.

The chain carries TRBV3-1 (or the pseudogene TRBV3-2) and TRBJ1-2; possibly TRBD1 for D (6 bases). Trimming took off 3 bases at V and 4 bases at J, with 9 bases between the two ends. This CDR3 has 13 amino acids. CDR1 and CDR2 (germline): LGHDT, YNNKEL (reference sequence). The CDR3 sequence: CASSQGAAYGYTF. The CDR3 coding sequence is TGTGCCAGCAGCCAGGGGGCGGCCTATGGCTACACCTTC.

CDR3 in amino acids: CASSFPTGELFF. The DNA for the CDR3 is TGCGCCAGCAGCTTCCCTACCGGGGAGCTGTTTTTT. The genes are TRBV5-1 and TRBJ2-2; D call uncertain. Trimming removed 2 bases from V and 5 bases from J, with 4 bases in between. Germline V lookup: CDR1 SGHRS, CDR2 YFSETQ. The CDR3 covers 12 residues.

The V call is TRBV5-1, the J call TRBJ2-1; 8 bases are shared with TRBD1. The CDR3 loop spans 14 amino acids. J was trimmed by 6 bases and V by 2 bases; bases with no gene match: 4. Germline V gene data show CDR1 as SGHRS and CDR2 as YFSETQ. CDR3: CASSFRTGINEQFF. DNA for the CDR3: TGCGCCAGCAGCTTCAGGACAGGGATCAATGAGCAGTTCTTC.

This clone was seen only once. The rearrangement joins TRBV24-1 to TRBJ2-5; D is possibly TRBD2 (5 bases). The CDR3 consists of 14 residues. V lost 4 bases, J lost 2 bases, and 10 bases lay in between. Per germline, CDR1 KGHDR and CDR2 SFDVKD. The CDR3 reads CATSDRTVQETQYF. In nucleotides, the CDR3 is TGTGCCACCAGTGACCGGACTGTACAAGAGACCCAGTACTTC.

The V and J genes are TRBV6-1 and TRBJ1-3; 11 bases are shared with TRBD1. The ends lost 2 bases at V and 5 bases at J; junction bases unmatched: 5. The CDR3 covers 16 residues. Germline V gives CDR1 MNHNS, CDR2 SASEGT. CDR3 protein: CASSEWGQGGRNTIYF. CDR3 sequence (DNA): TGTGCCAGCAGTGAATGGGGACAGGGGGGCAGAAACACCATATATTTT.

The rearrangement joins TRBV7-2 to TRBJ2-7, with D perhaps TRBD1 (6 bases). Germline CDR1 SGHTA, CDR2 FQGNSA. V gave up 2 bases and J gave up 7 bases, with 6 bases separating them. This CDR3 contains 11 residues. This CDR3 is CASSLTGEQYF. The DNA of the CDR3 is TGTGCCAGCAGCTTAACAGGGGAGCAGTACTTC.